A single sample gave rise to the 20 T cell receptor beta chains below, sequenced in a study of shared clonotypes between healthy human individuals. Clones were read by immunoSEQ multiplex PCR, and TCRdb kept only the in-frame ones, dropping some. The sample carries about 450,000 clones, roughly three quarters recorded once. Sequencing was done on a sample of PBMCs. The source is a woman between 40 and 55 years old in good health. Some clones in this sample may be carry-over from other donors' samples.

CDR3 protein: CASIQSNSGNTIYF. Here the CDR3 DNA reads TGTGCCAGCATTCAGAGCAACTCTGGAAACACCATATATTTT. The J gene is TRBJ1-3, the V gene TRBV28; D gene uncertain. V was trimmed by 7 bases and J by 0 bases, leaving 10 bases between them. Looked up from germline, CDR1 is MDHEN and CDR2 is SYDVKM. This CDR3 comprises 14 residues.

The chain combines TRBV4-3 with TRBJ2-1; either TRBD1 or TRBD2 may supply D (5 bases each). Germline CDR1 and CDR2: LGHNA and YSLEER. The length of the CDR3 is 18 residues. Trimming pared 2 bases from V and 5 bases from J, leaving 22 bases between. CDR3 bases: TGCGCCAGCAGCCAAAGGGGCGGTCCGACAAAGACTAACAATGAGCAGTTCTTC. Its translation is CASSQRGGPTKTNNEQFF.

V usage is TRBV28 and J usage is TRBJ2-5, with TRBD2 matching 8 bases. In germline, CDR1 is MDHEN, CDR2 SYDVKM. The CDR3 runs 17 residues. After removal of 7 bases from V and 2 bases from J, the junction contained 15 bases not matched to a gene. The CDR3 is CASMGAGEGVRQETQYF. CDR3 in DNA: TGTGCCAGCATGGGAGCGGGGGAGGGGGTAAGACAAGAGACCCAGTACTTC.

J is TRBJ2-3 and V is TRBV9; no reliable D call. Trimming cost V 0 bases and J 0 bases, with 8 bases left between them. The CDR3 runs 15 residues. Looked up from germline, CDR1 is SGDLS and CDR2 is YYNGEE. The CDR3 DNA is TGTGCCAGCAGCGTAGTTGCGGCTAGCACAGATACGCAGTATTTT. This encodes CASSVVAASTDTQYF.

This chain links TRBV27 with TRBJ1-5; D not resolved. CDR3 length equals 13 residues. Germline CDR1 and CDR2: MNHEY and SMNVEV (reference sequence). Trimming took 1 base from V and 4 from J, leaving 5 bases between them. The CDR3 sequence: CASSLLRNQPQHF. The CDR3 region has the DNA TGTGCCAGCAGTTTATTGAGGAATCAGCCCCAGCATTTT.

This sequence joins TRBV5-1 and TRBJ2-5; D is possibly TRBD1 (5 bases). V was clipped by 2 bases and J by 4 bases, with 12 bases between them. Per germline, CDR1 SGHRS and CDR2 YFSETQ. This CDR3 is built from 14 residues. CDR3 in amino acids: CASSFLRQGETQYF. CDR3 DNA sequence: TGCGCCAGCAGCTTTTTACGGCAGGGAGAGACCCAGTACTTC.

The CDR3 sequence is CASSPLRDRGTYGYTF. The CDR3, as DNA: TGTGCCAGCTCACCACTTCGGGACAGGGGTACCTATGGCTACACCTTC. The V and J genes are TRBV18 and TRBJ1-2, with 10 bases fitting TRBD1. This CDR3 is built from 16 residues. With V trimmed by 1 base and J by 4 bases, 6 bases remained unmatched. Per germline, CDR1 KGHSH and CDR2 LQKENI.

This chain joins TRBV10-1 and TRBJ1-1, with D unclear. CDR3 length: 14 residues. Trimming removed 6 bases at V and 1 base at J, with 12 bases between. Germline CDR1 and CDR2: WNHNN and SYGVQD (reference sequence). Here the CDR3 DNA reads TGCGCCAGCAGCGAATTCGGGAGGAACACTGAAGCTTTCTTT. This translates into CASSEFGRNTEAFF.

This chain uses TRBV7-3 with TRBJ2-5; TRBD2 might be the D (5 bases). In germline, CDR1 is SGHTA, CDR2 FQGTGA. The CDR3 spans 13 residues. V lost 4 bases to trimming and J lost 3 bases, with 9 bases between them. In nucleotides, the CDR3 is TGTGCCAGCAGCTCCCGGACTGAAGAGACCCAGTACTTC. This encodes CASSSRTEETQYF.

This sequence joins TRBV14 and TRBJ2-2, with D unresolved. The CDR3 extends over 14 amino acids. Germline assignment: CDR1 SGHDN and CDR2 FVKESK. V lost 4 bases and J 5 bases, leaving 11 bases between the germline ends. The CDR3 loop reads CASSLAVGTGELFF. The CDR3 region has the DNA TGTGCCAGCAGCCTCGCCGTGGGTACCGGGGAGCTGTTTTTT.

V and J are TRBV5-1 and TRBJ1-5, with D possibly being TRBD1 (5 bases). The V end was cut by 0 bases, the J end by 7 bases, with 14 bases between. This CDR3 has 15 amino acids. Germline V gene data show CDR1 as SGHRS and CDR2 as YFSETQ. DNA of the CDR3: TGCGCCAGCAGCTTGGATGGGGGTCCGCAACAGCCCCAGCATTTT. Residues: CASSLDGGPQQPQHF.

CDR3 sequence reads: CASSMGRGDEQYF. The CDR3, as DNA: TGTGCCAGCTCCATGGGCCGGGGTGACGAGCAGTACTTC. This chain links TRBV18 with TRBJ2-7; perhaps TRBD2 as D (5 bases). The ends were cut back, 6 bases at V and 5 bases at J, with 14 bases in the middle. The CDR3 length is 13 residues. In germline, CDR1 is KGHSH, CDR2 LQKENI.

This clone has a handful of counts. The chain couples TRBV9 to TRBJ1-3; tentative D call: TRBD1 (6 bases). The CDR3 spans 17 residues. Germline CDR1 and CDR2: SGDLS and YYNGEE. V was shortened by 0 bases and J by 2 bases, with 15 bases between the two germline ends. This CDR3 reads CASSVEGGKRTGNTIYF. CDR3 in DNA: TGTGCCAGCAGCGTAGAAGGGGGGAAGAGAACTGGAAACACCATATATTTT.

The chain joins TRBV15 to TRBJ1-1; no clear D gene. Between the trimmed V and J ends, which lost 1 base and 0 bases, there was a span of 3 bases. CDR3 length: 13 amino acids. CDR1 and CDR2 (germline): LNHNV, YYDKDF (reference sequence). The CDR3 nucleotides are TGTGCCACCAGCAGAGTCCTGAACACTGAAGCTTTCTTT. Translation gives CATSRVLNTEAFF.

The chain carries TRBV4-3 and TRBJ2-2; no clear D. Germline V CDR1 and CDR2: LGHNA, YSLEER. Trimming stripped 0 bases from V and 6 bases from J, with 11 bases between. The length of the CDR3 is 15 residues. CDR3 in DNA: TGCGCCAGCAGCCAAGATGGCACATACTCCGGGGAGCTGTTTTTT. It codes for CASSQDGTYSGELFF.

The chain is built from TRBV29-1 and TRBJ2-5; the D gene is possibly TRBD1 (6 bases). The J call is uncertain, as TRBJ2-7 better fits the DNA end. This CDR3 spans 11 amino acids. Germline assignment: CDR1 SQVTM and CDR2 ANQGSEA. The CDR3 spells CSGTRGYEQYF. The CDR3 coding sequence is TGCAGCGGAACCAGGGGTTACGAGCAGTACTTC.

V usage is TRBV6-5 and J usage is TRBJ2-1, with 9 nucleotides matching TRBD2. CDR3 length: 15 residues. After removal of 6 bases from V and 5 bases from J, the junction contained 8 bases not matched to a gene. Germline V gene lookup returns CDR1 MNHEY and CDR2 SVGAGI. CDR3 sequence (DNA): TGTGCCAGCAGCAAGACTAGCGGAGGCAACAATGAGCAGTTCTTC. This encodes CASSKTSGGNNEQFF.

V gene TRBV9 combines with J gene TRBJ2-1; D perhaps matches TRBD1 (5 bases). Trimming shortened V by 0 bases and J by 6 bases, and 13 bases separated the two germline ends. Looked up from germline, CDR1 is SGDLS and CDR2 is YYNGEE. CDR3 size: 15 residues. The CDR3 coding sequence is TGTGCCAGCAGCGTAGGGATAGGGGCATCCAATGAGCAGTTCTTC. Protein product: CASSVGIGASNEQFF.

The chain couples TRBV7-2 to TRBJ2-7; no definite D call. Germline V gene data show CDR1 as SGHTA and CDR2 as FQGNSA. Trimming left V 1 base short and J 4 bases short, with 20 bases between. CDR3 length equals 17 residues. The CDR3 DNA is TGTGCCAGCAGCTTAGTCTCGGTGGGCTCGTCTACATACGAGCAGTACTTC. It yields the protein CASSLVSVGSSTYEQYF.

The V call is TRBV9, the J call TRBJ2-1; no definite D call. The CDR3 has 12 residues. Trimming pared 4 bases from V and 6 bases from J, leaving 8 bases between. Germline CDR1 is SGDLS and CDR2 is YYNGEE. The CDR3 protein is CASSISGNEQFF. For the CDR3, the DNA is TGTGCCAGCAGCATTAGTGGCAATGAGCAGTTCTTC.